The 21 T cell receptor beta chains in this list originate from one sample, sequenced in a study of OX40 agonist ivuxolimab in advanced cancers. The data were produced by immunoSEQ multiplex PCR, yet TCRdb's version contains in-frame clones alone and is incomplete. The sample lists approximately 70,000 clones, approximately 78% occurring once. The material sequenced was CD4+ or CD8+ T cells sorted from blood, taken in a trial of the OX40 agonist ivuxolimab. The receptor set was obtained from an adult with an advanced solid tumor such as melanoma, head and neck, liver or kidney cancer.

This clone was seen only a few times. The chain combines TRBV4-2 with TRBJ1-1; tentative D call: TRBD1 (6 bases). CDR3 size: 12 residues. V shed 1 base and J shed 8 bases, with 8 bases lying between them. Germline V lookup: CDR1 LGHNA, CDR2 YNFKEQ. The CDR3 sequence: CASSQVRGEAFF. The CDR3 region has the DNA TGTGCCAGCAGCCAAGTAAGGGGGGAAGCTTTCTTT.

This clone has a handful of counts. The chain has TRBV5-5 and TRBJ1-1; 7 bases map to TRBD1. Germline V CDR1 and CDR2: SGHKS, YYEKEE (reference sequence). The CDR3 consists of 14 residues. Trimming cost V 0 bases and J 4 bases; bases outside gene matches: 3. CDR3 nucleotide sequence: TGTGCCAGCAGCTTGGTTGCAGGGGGCACTGAAGCTTTCTTT. Translating gives CASSLVAGGTEAFF.

The V call is TRBV18, the J call TRBJ2-2; D perhaps matches TRBD2 (6 bases). The CDR3 is 16 residues long. CDR1 and CDR2 (germline): KGHSH, LQKENI. V was cut by 6 bases and J by 1 base, with 15 bases left in between. The CDR3 loop reads CASSPPQGLNTGELFF. CDR3 bases: TGTGCCAGCTCGCCGCCGCAGGGACTGAACACCGGGGAGCTGTTTTTT.

The rearrangement uses TRBV28 and TRBJ1-2, with 7 bases that match TRBD1. The J segment lost 8 bases and the V segment lost 6 bases, leaving 9 bases of the junction unmatched. The germline V gene encodes CDR1 MDHEN and CDR2 SYDVKM. CDR3 size: 13 residues. The CDR3 DNA reads as TGTGCCAGCAGAATAGGACAGGAGTACGGCTACACCTTC. Translating gives CASRIGQEYGYTF.

V gene TRBV29-1 combines with J gene TRBJ2-1; TRBD1 aligns across 7 bases. Germline values: CDR1 SQVTM, CDR2 ANQGSEA. The CDR3 is 12 residues long. V dropped 6 bases and J dropped 4; count of bases not matched to a gene: 3. CDR3: CSVEGQYNEQFF. In nucleotides, the CDR3 is TGCAGCGTAGAGGGACAGTACAATGAGCAGTTCTTC.

The rearrangement uses TRBV19 and TRBJ2-2; 8 positions match TRBD2. V gave up 8 bases and J gave up 7 bases; unmatched junction bases: 9. There are 14 residues in the CDR3. Germline loops: CDR1 LNHDA, CDR2 SQIVND (reference sequence). The DNA for the CDR3 is TGTGCCAGTTTATCAGCGGGAGTTAACGGGGAGCTGTTTTTT. This codes for CASLSAGVNGELFF.

The chain joins TRBV11-3 to TRBJ1-3; no reliable D call. Germline lookup yields CDR1 SGHNT and CDR2 YENEEA. The ends were cut back, 1 base at V and 5 bases at J, with 3 bases in the middle. CDR3 size: 12 residues. The CDR3 is CASSLGRNTIYF. The DNA for the CDR3 is TGTGCCAGCAGCTTAGGCAGAAACACCATATATTTT. The entire variable domain, with the rest obtained from reference TRBV11-3 and TRBJ1-3, is as follows: EAGVVQSPRYKIIEKKQPVAFWCNPISGHNTLYWYLQNLGQGPELLIRYENEEAVDDSQLPKDRFSAERLKGVDSTLKIQPAELGDSAVYLCASSLGRNTIYFGEGSWLTVV.

This chain uses TRBV18 with TRBJ2-1; perhaps TRBD2 as D (6 bases). Germline loops: CDR1 KGHSH, CDR2 LQKENI. The CDR3 loop spans 15 amino acids. Trimming took 4 bases from V and 4 from J, leaving 14 bases between them. The CDR3: CASSQGRNSYNEQFF. The CDR3 coding sequence is TGTGCCAGCTCACAGGGGAGGAATTCATACAATGAGCAGTTCTTC.

The chain carries TRBV6-6 and TRBJ1-2, with 10 bases lining up with TRBD1. After removal of 2 bases from V and 2 bases from J, the junction contained 2 bases not matched to a gene. This CDR3 spans 15 amino acids. Germline lookup yields CDR1 MNHNY and CDR2 SVGAGI (reference sequence). The DNA of the CDR3 is TGTGCCAGCAGTTACGAGGGACAGGGGAACTATGGCTACACCTTC. This encodes CASSYEGQGNYGYTF.

This clone showed up just a few times. This rearrangement joins TRBV29-1 to TRBJ2-7; the D gene is possibly TRBD1 (6 bases). CDR1 and CDR2 (germline): SQVTM, ANQGSEA. This CDR3 contains 14 residues. Trimming pared 0 bases from V and 1 base from J, leaving 10 bases between. Here the CDR3 reads CSVEDSGTSYEQYF. CDR3 DNA sequence: TGCAGCGTTGAAGATTCAGGGACATCCTACGAGCAGTACTTC.

The genes are TRBV14 and TRBJ2-5; D is unclear. V lost 1 base to trimming and J lost 2 bases, with 5 bases between them. In germline, CDR1 is SGHDN, CDR2 FVKESK. This CDR3 has 13 amino acids. CDR3 nucleotide sequence: TGTGCCAGCAGCCAAGTTGTTCAAGAGACCCAGTACTTC. Translated: CASSQVVQETQYF.

V and J are TRBV7-2 and TRBJ1-3; D possibly corresponds to TRBD1 (5 bases). The CDR3 extends over 14 amino acids. Germline values: CDR1 SGHTA, CDR2 FQGNSA. V lost 3 bases and J lost 1, with 7 bases in between. The CDR3 coding sequence is TGTGCCAGCAGCTTGGGGCTTTCTGGAAACACCATATATTTT. It specifies CASSLGLSGNTIYF.

The CDR3 spells CASSPSTGKNEKLFF. The CDR3 DNA reads TGCGCCAGCAGCCCATCGACAGGGAAGAATGAAAAACTGTTTTTT. This rearrangement joins TRBV5-1 to TRBJ1-4; TRBD1 agrees at 7 bases. The germline gives CDR1 SGHRS, CDR2 YFSETQ. The CDR3 loop spans 15 amino acids. The J segment lost 5 bases and the V segment lost 4 bases, leaving 8 bases of the junction unmatched.

This clone occurred a few times. The chain joins TRBV7-2 to TRBJ1-1; a possible D gene is TRBD1 (5 bases). Germline lookup yields CDR1 SGHTA and CDR2 FQGNSA. The CDR3 is 16 amino acids. V dropped 2 bases and J dropped 4 bases, with 17 bases sitting between them. For the CDR3, the DNA is TGTGCCAGCAGCTTAATGGATCGCAGGGAGGGCACTGAAGCTTTCTTT. It encodes CASSLMDRREGTEAFF.

This rearrangement joins TRBV7-8 to TRBJ1-2; perhaps TRBD1 as D (6 bases). CDR1 and CDR2 from the germline V gene are SGHVS and FQNEAQ. This CDR3 has 13 amino acids. With 5 bases removed from V and 2 bases from J, the gap between germline ends came to 9 bases. The CDR3 bases are TGTGCCAGCAGCCATGACAGGAACTATGGCTACACCTTC. As protein: CASSHDRNYGYTF.

In its sample, this clone was seen a few times. V gene TRBV27 combines with J gene TRBJ2-7, with D unclear. Germline loops: CDR1 MNHEY, CDR2 SMNVEV (reference sequence). Between the trimmed V and J ends, which lost 0 bases and 5 bases, there was a span of 8 bases. The CDR3 is made up of 13 amino acids. Written as DNA, the CDR3 is TGTGCCAGCAGTTTATCGAGGTTCCACGAGCAGTACTTC. Its translation: CASSLSRFHEQYF.

The CDR3 region is CASSLASYNEQFF. The CDR3 DNA sequence: TGTGCCAGCAGCTTAGCCTCTTACAATGAGCAGTTCTTC. The chain employs TRBV11-3 and TRBJ2-1; D unresolved. The V gene's germline CDR1 is SGHNT and CDR2 YENEEA. V lost 1 base and J 4 bases, leaving 5 bases between the germline ends. The CDR3 sequence is 13 residues long.

The rearrangement joins TRBV25-1 to TRBJ2-5, with 9 bases fitting TRBD2. The V gene's germline CDR1 is MGHDK and CDR2 SYGVNS. Trimming at V came to 5 bases and at J to 7 bases, leaving 8 bases not matched to a gene. The CDR3 is 14 amino acids. DNA of the CDR3: TGTGCCAGCAGTAAAGCGGGGGGTTCGGCGACCCAGTACTTC. Translation: CASSKAGGSATQYF.

The V and J genes are TRBV30 and TRBJ2-1, with 11 bases aligning to TRBD1. The CDR3 has 15 residues. Looked up from germline, CDR1 is GTSNPN and CDR2 is SVGIG (reference sequence). V lost 2 bases, J lost 5 bases, and 5 bases stayed unmatched. CDR3 loop: CAWSPGQGADNEQFF. CDR3 in DNA: TGTGCCTGGAGTCCAGGACAGGGGGCTGACAATGAGCAGTTCTTC.

The chain links TRBV6-1 to TRBJ1-6; D remains ambiguous. There are 17 residues in the CDR3. Trimming pared 0 bases from V and 2 bases from J, leaving 11 bases between. Germline CDR1 reads MNHNS; CDR2 reads SASEGT. CDR3 sequence (DNA): TGTGCCAGCAGTGAAGCGCCCGCAGGCACCTATAATTCACCCCTCCACTTT. Protein sequence: CASSEAPAGTYNSPLHF.

This chain uses TRBV7-9 with TRBJ2-1, with D perhaps matching TRBD1 (6 bases). The germline gives CDR1 SEHNR, CDR2 FQNEAQ (reference sequence). The CDR3 is made up of 12 amino acids. V was trimmed by 5 bases and J by 10 bases, leaving 12 bases between them. The CDR3 coding sequence is TGTGCCAGCAGCCCGCAGACAGGAGAGCAGTTCTTC. Translating gives CASSPQTGEQFF.